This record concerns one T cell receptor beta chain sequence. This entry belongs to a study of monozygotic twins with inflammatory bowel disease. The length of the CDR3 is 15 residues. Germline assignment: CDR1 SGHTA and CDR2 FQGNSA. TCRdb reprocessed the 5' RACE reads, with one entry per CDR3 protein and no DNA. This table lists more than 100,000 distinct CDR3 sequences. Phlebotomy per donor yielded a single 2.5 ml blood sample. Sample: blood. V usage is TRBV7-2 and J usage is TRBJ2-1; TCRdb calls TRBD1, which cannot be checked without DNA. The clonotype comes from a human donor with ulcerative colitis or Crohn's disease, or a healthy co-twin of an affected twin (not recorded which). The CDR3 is CASSVRPQGGDEQFF.